The 24 T cell receptor beta chains in this list originate from one sample, sequenced in a study of shared clonotypes between healthy human individuals. Naive CD8 isolation took CD45RO-negative cells positively selected for CCR7 and excluded terminally differentiated effector memory CD45RA+ cells. Data came from immunoSEQ multiplex PCR; TCRdb stores just in-frame clones and leaves some out. The sample lists about 2.1 million clones; about 94% were seen once. Sequenced material: naive CD8+ T cells from PBMCs. The receptors here all came from a man aged 18 to 30 in good health. Some clones in this sample may be carry-over from other donors' samples.

This clone was seen just once. The sample carries other DNA sequences with the same CDR3. V is TRBV28 and J is TRBJ2-1; 7 bases map to TRBD2. The germline V gene has CDR1 MDHEN and CDR2 SYDVKM. Trimming at V came to 3 bases and at J to 4 bases, leaving 3 bases not matched to a gene. The CDR3 contains 14 residues. CDR3 coding DNA: TGTGCCAGCAGTTTTTCGGGAGGATACAATGAGCAGTTCTTC. Encoded protein: CASSFSGGYNEQFF.

This clone showed up just once. This may be a read error, as it is one base from a much larger clone. This same CDR3 is encoded by further DNA sequences in the sample. The chain has TRBV9 and TRBJ2-2; D not certain. This CDR3 region has 12 residues. V dropped 2 bases and J dropped 3 bases, with 2 bases sitting between them. Germline lookup yields CDR1 SGDLS and CDR2 YYNGEE. Written as DNA, the CDR3 is TGTGCCAGCAGCGTGGACACCGGGGAGCTGTTTTTT. It encodes CASSVDTGELFF.

The V call is TRBV27, the J call TRBJ1-2; D remains ambiguous. This CDR3 comprises 13 residues. Germline V CDR1 and CDR2: MNHEY, SMNVEV (reference sequence). The ends were cut back, 0 bases at V and 4 bases at J, with 6 bases in the middle. The CDR3 sequence: CASSLSQFYGYTF. The CDR3, as DNA: TGTGCCAGCAGTTTATCACAGTTCTATGGCTACACCTTC.

The chain links TRBV27 to TRBJ2-7, with D unclear. Trimming pared 5 bases from V and 3 bases from J, leaving 20 bases between. Germline assignment: CDR1 MNHEY and CDR2 SMNVEV (reference sequence). The CDR3 consists of 16 residues. The CDR3 sequence is CASSPLVPGRVYEQYF. The CDR3 DNA sequence: TGTGCCAGCAGTCCGCTAGTCCCCGGTCGCGTCTACGAGCAGTACTTC.

As regards this clone: The sample has other DNA sequences that encode this CDR3 too. The J gene is TRBJ2-7, the V gene TRBV27; D might be TRBD1 (6 bases). The germline V gene encodes CDR1 MNHEY and CDR2 SMNVEV (reference sequence). This CDR3 has 14 amino acids. Trimming cost V 2 bases and J 2 bases, with 10 bases left between them. CDR3 loop: CASSLRGTTYEQYF. The CDR3 DNA reads as TGTGCCAGCAGTTTACGTGGGACAACCTACGAGCAGTACTTC.

For this clone: Other DNA sequences in the sample encode the same CDR3. The V and J genes are TRBV11-2 and TRBJ2-5, with 11 bases aligning to TRBD1. Germline V gives CDR1 SGHAT, CDR2 FQNNGV. This CDR3 is 15 amino acids long. V was clipped by 3 bases and J by 5 bases; unmatched bases: 5. CDR3 in DNA: TGTGCCAGCAGCTTCGGACAGGGGGCTTGGGAGACCCAGTACTTC. Its translation: CASSFGQGAWETQYF.

The chain combines TRBV27 with TRBJ1-1; 8 bases line up with TRBD1. The trim removed 5 bases at V and 4 bases at J, leaving 6 bases unmatched. Per the germline V gene, CDR1 is MNHEY and CDR2 is SMNVEV (reference sequence). The CDR3 spans 14 residues. The CDR3 spells CASSGTGWVTEAFF. For the CDR3, the DNA is TGTGCCAGCAGTGGGACAGGTTGGGTCACTGAAGCTTTCTTT.

This chain uses TRBV7-9 with TRBJ2-5; D may be TRBD1 (5 bases). The CDR3 is 15 amino acids. With 2 bases removed from V and 0 bases from J, the gap between germline ends came to 10 bases. Germline lookup yields CDR1 SEHNR and CDR2 FQNEAQ (reference sequence). The CDR3: CASSLRPTDQETQYF. Here the CDR3 DNA reads TGTGCCAGCAGCTTACGGCCGACAGACCAAGAGACCCAGTACTTC.

This clone has only one observation. This chain joins TRBV5-1 and TRBJ2-7; 9 bases are a match to TRBD1. The trim removed 0 bases at V and 3 bases at J, leaving 13 bases unmatched. Germline CDR1 SGHRS, CDR2 YFSETQ. This CDR3 has 18 residues. The CDR3 loop is CASSLVSGQGRWVYEQYF. The CDR3 nucleotides are TGCGCCAGCAGCTTGGTTTCAGGACAGGGGAGGTGGGTCTACGAGCAGTACTTC.

The chain combines TRBV30 with TRBJ1-1; D ambiguous. This CDR3 is built from 14 residues. Trimming took 1 base from V and 3 from J, leaving 12 bases between them. Germline V gene sequence: CDR1 GTSNPN, CDR2 SVGIG (reference sequence). Here the CDR3 DNA reads TGTGCCTGGAGTGCGGGAGCGGATCACACTGAAGCTTTCTTT. This gives the protein CAWSAGADHTEAFF. The variable domain in full, completed from reference TRBV30 and TRBJ1-1, reads SQTIHQWPATLVQPVGSPLSLECTVEGTSNPNLYWYRQAAGRGLQLLFYSVGIGQISSEVPQNLSASRPQDRQFILSSKKLLLSDSGFYLCAWSAGADHTEAFFGQGTRLTVV.

The rearrangement links TRBV2 to TRBJ2-7, with TRBD2 as a possible D gene (6 bases). CDR1 and CDR2 from the germline V gene are SNHLY and FYNNEI. The CDR3 runs to 14 residues. With 1 base removed from V and 0 bases from J, the gap between germline ends came to 7 bases. The DNA for the CDR3 is TGTGCCAGCAGTGAAGGCGGGGACTCCTACGAGCAGTACTTC. Protein: CASSEGGDSYEQYF.

V usage is TRBV9 and J usage is TRBJ1-3, with a weak D call TRBD1 (6 bases). The germline CDR1 and CDR2 sequences are SGDLS and YYNGEE. The CDR3 length is 19 residues. Trimming removed 1 base from V and 2 bases from J, with 22 bases in between. The CDR3 loop is CASSVPTSGTPDAGNTIYF. The CDR3 coding sequence is TGTGCCAGCAGCGTACCCACCTCCGGGACACCCGACGCTGGAAACACCATATATTTT.

V gene TRBV4-2 combines with J gene TRBJ2-1, with TRBD2 matching 13 bases. The CDR3 covers 16 residues. Germline CDR1 reads LGHNA; CDR2 reads YNFKEQ. V shed 4 bases and J 4 bases; nucleotides not matched to a gene: 4. CDR3 sequence (DNA): TGTGCCAGCAGCCCCTTACTAGCGGGAGGGTACAATGAGCAGTTCTTC. It yields the protein CASSPLLAGGYNEQFF.

This rearrangement joins TRBV7-9 to TRBJ1-1; D unresolved. The V end was cut by 5 bases, the J end by 0 bases, with 10 bases between. The CDR3 totals 14 residues. Germline V gene data show CDR1 as SEHNR and CDR2 as FQNEAQ (reference sequence). As DNA, the CDR3 is TGTGCCAGCAGCACCCTATACGTGAACACTGAAGCTTTCTTT. Its translation is CASSTLYVNTEAFF. Full variable domain (outside the CDR3, taken from reference TRBV7-9 and TRBJ1-1): DTGVSQNPRHKITKRGQNVTFRCDPISEHNRLYWYRQTLGQGPEFLTYFQNEAQLEKSRLLSDRFSAERPKGSFSTLEIQRTEQGDSAMYLCASSTLYVNTEAFFGQGTRLTVV.

The rearrangement links TRBV7-8 to TRBJ2-7, with 8 bases aligning to TRBD2. After removal of 5 bases from V and 3 bases from J, the junction contained 9 bases not matched to a gene. CDR1 SGHVS and CDR2 FQNEAQ come from the germline V gene. CDR3 size: 15 residues. The CDR3 bases are TGTGCCAGCAGCGCTAGCTTCGGGAGGGACTACGAGCAGTACTTC. Encoded protein: CASSASFGRDYEQYF.

The chain has TRBV27 and TRBJ1-5, with D maybe TRBD1 (5 bases). The germline gives CDR1 MNHEY, CDR2 SMNVEV (reference sequence). The CDR3 is made up of 14 amino acids. Between the trimmed V and J ends, which lost 3 bases and 2 bases, there was a span of 8 bases. CDR3 in DNA: TGTGCCAGCAGTTTTGCGGGGGGCAATCAGCCCCAGCATTTT. This translates into CASSFAGGNQPQHF.

The chain joins TRBV19 to TRBJ2-7, with 8 positions matching TRBD1. Trimming at V came to 3 bases and at J to 7 bases, leaving 2 bases not matched to a gene. The CDR3 spans 12 residues. Germline assignment: CDR1 LNHDA and CDR2 SQIVND (reference sequence). This CDR3 is CASSIWTGEQYF. Here the CDR3 DNA reads TGTGCCAGTAGTATTTGGACAGGGGAGCAGTACTTC.

The chain uses TRBV29-1 and TRBJ2-5; 9 positions agree with TRBD1. This CDR3 is built from 12 residues. Germline CDR1 SQVTM, CDR2 ANQGSEA. V lost 7 bases and J lost 7; bases outside the gene matches: 7. The CDR3 loop reads CSARDREGTQYF. The CDR3 DNA follows: TGCAGCGCCCGGGACAGGGAAGGGACCCAGTACTTC.

The chain combines TRBV7-8 with TRBJ1-3; D unresolved. The germline V and J ends were trimmed by 0 bases and 0 bases, with 6 bases remaining between them. This CDR3 has 15 amino acids. CDR1 is SGHVS, CDR2 FQNEAQ, per germline. This chain's CDR3 is CASSLAPISGNTIYF. The CDR3 DNA follows: TGTGCCAGCAGCTTAGCGCCCATCTCTGGAAACACCATATATTTT. Complete variable domain (other parts from reference TRBV7-8 and TRBJ1-3): GAGVSQSPRYKVAKRGQDVALRCDPISGHVSLFWYQQALGQGPEFLTYFQNEAQLDKSGLPSDRFFAERPEGSVSTLKIQRTQQEDSAVYLCASSLAPISGNTIYFGEGSWLTVV.

The V call is TRBV19, the J call TRBJ1-5; 8 bases map to TRBD1. The ends lost 0 bases at V and 9 bases at J; junction bases unmatched: 10. This CDR3 is 16 amino acids long. In germline, CDR1 is LNHDA, CDR2 SQIVND (reference sequence). CDR3 nucleotides: TGTGCCAGTAGTATAGATCGAACAGGGGGACCACGGCCCCAGCATTTT. Translating gives CASSIDRTGGPRPQHF.

This clone was detected only once. The chain recombines TRBV14 with TRBJ2-7; a possible D gene is TRBD1 (5 bases). V lost 4 bases to trimming and J lost 0 bases, with 22 bases between them. The CDR3 extends over 18 amino acids. Per the germline V gene, CDR1 is SGHDN and CDR2 is FVKESK. CDR3: CASSRTSILTVSSYEQYF. The CDR3 DNA follows: TGTGCCAGCAGCCGCACCAGTATCCTGACAGTTTCCTCCTACGAGCAGTACTTC.

The rearrangement joins TRBV7-9 to TRBJ1-5; D remains unclear. The CDR3 loop spans 14 amino acids. Trimming removed 6 bases at V and 1 base at J, with 10 bases between. Germline CDR1 is SEHNR and CDR2 is FQNEAQ (reference sequence). DNA of the CDR3: TGTGCCAGCAGTGTGGGGAGAAGCAATCAGCCCCAGCATTTT. Its protein is CASSVGRSNQPQHF.

This sequence joins TRBV14 and TRBJ2-7, with D possibly matching TRBD2 (6 bases). Between the trimmed V and J ends, which lost 4 bases and 7 bases, there was a span of 17 bases. CDR3 length: 14 amino acids. Germline V gene sequence: CDR1 SGHDN, CDR2 FVKESK. CDR3 protein: CASSPPGPRGEQYF. The CDR3 DNA sequence: TGTGCCAGCAGCCCACCGGGACCCCGGGGGGAGCAGTACTTC.

The chain joins TRBV29-1 to TRBJ1-2; D possibly corresponds to TRBD1 (5 bases). Germline CDR1 and CDR2: SQVTM and ANQGSEA. The CDR3 loop spans 11 amino acids. V was clipped by 8 bases and J by 6 bases, with 13 bases between them. CDR3 sequence (DNA): TGCAGCACCATCGTGGGGGATGGCTACACCTTC. Residues: CSTIVGDGYTF. The whole variable domain, remainder taken from reference TRBV29-1 and TRBJ1-2, is SAVISQKPSRDICQRGTSLTIQCQVDSQVTMMFWYRQQPGQSLTLIATANQGSEATYESGFVIDKFPISRPNLTFSTLTVSNMSPEDSSIYLCSTIVGDGYTFGSGTRLTVV.